This passage covers 29 T cell receptor beta chains from one sample sequenced in a study of CD8+CD57+ T cells in acquired aplastic anemia (dated by TCRdb to about 2018). The sequencer listed for this sample is Illumina HiSeq 2000. Genomic DNA served as template for TCR beta VDJ combination and CDR3 sequence profiling. TCRdb trimmed public reads at Q25 via fastp, called clones via MiXCR and kept in-frame beta chains. All rows with the same CDR3 protein become a single entry with the most common DNA and genes. The table for this sample lists more than 150,000 distinct CDR3 sequences; just over 45% of them were counted only once. The ten largest clones take up about 2.9% of the sample. The sequenced sample consisted of sorted CD4+, CD8+, or CD8+CD57+ T cells (not recorded which) from PBMCs. The receptors here all came from a human donor in good health.

This clonotype was detected many times. The V and J genes are TRBV4-1 and TRBJ1-2; D might be TRBD1 (5 bases). The V end was cut by 4 bases, the J end by 8 bases, with 20 bases between. CDR3 size: 15 residues. The germline gives CDR1 MGHRA, CDR2 YSYEKL. CDR3 region: CASSPSRGGRGGYTF. The CDR3 DNA reads as TGCGCCAGCAGCCCCTCCCGTGGGGGTCGCGGAGGCTACACCTTC.

This clonotype was observed many times. The rearrangement links TRBV20-1 to TRBJ2-5, with 10 positions matching TRBD1. The germline V gene has CDR1 DFQATT and CDR2 SNEGSKA (reference sequence). Trimming removed 1 base from V and 5 bases from J; junction bases left unmatched: 7. There are 15 residues in the CDR3. The CDR3 DNA reads as TGCAGTGCTAGAGCGACAGGGGGCTTTGTGGAGACCCAGTACTTC. Translated: CSARATGGFVETQYF.

This clonotype was detected only once. The chain recombines TRBV7-9 with TRBJ1-1; D gene unclear. The CDR3 consists of 11 residues. V lost 4 bases and J lost 10, with 10 bases in between. Germline CDR1 SEHNR, CDR2 FQNEAQ (reference sequence). CDR3 in DNA: TGTGCCAGCAGCTCCTCGATGGCAGCTTTCTTT. This encodes CASSSSMAAFF.

The chain couples TRBV6-1 to TRBJ2-7, with D possibly being TRBD2 (5 bases). The V gene lost 3 bases and the J gene lost 9 bases, with 12 bases spanning the gap. Per the germline V gene, CDR1 is MNHNS and CDR2 is SASEGT. The CDR3 sequence is 12 residues long. Here the CDR3 DNA reads TGTGCCAGCAGTGACAGAGGGTTAGGGCAGTACTTC. Its protein is CASSDRGLGQYF.

Comments on this clonotype: A much larger clone lies a single base off, so this may be a read error. V usage is TRBV19 and J usage is TRBJ1-1; a possible D gene is TRBD1 (5 bases). Deletions cut 3 bases from V and 0 bases from J, with 17 bases between. From germline, CDR1 is LNHDA and CDR2 SQIVND (reference sequence). This CDR3 region has 17 residues. CDR3 coding DNA: TGTGCCAGTAGTATGGCCGGGGCCAACTTCATGAACACTGAAGCTTTCTTT. It translates to CASSMAGANFMNTEAFF.

The chain is built from TRBV18 and TRBJ1-4; perhaps TRBD1 as D (5 bases). Trimming shortened V by 3 bases and J by 0 bases, and 11 bases separated the two germline ends. Germline loops: CDR1 KGHSH, CDR2 LQKENI. This CDR3 comprises 16 residues. The CDR3 DNA is TGTGCCAGCTCACCGACCGGGACCCCAACTAATGAAAAACTGTTTTTT. Amino acids: CASSPTGTPTNEKLFF.

The rearrangement joins TRBV5-1 to TRBJ2-1; 15 nucleotides match TRBD2. J was trimmed by 5 bases and V by 3 bases; bases with no gene match: 9. The CDR3 is 18 amino acids. CDR1 SGHRS and CDR2 YFSETQ come from the germline V gene. CDR3 sequence: CASSWTSGRAFSNNEQFF. The DNA of the CDR3 is TGCGCCAGCAGCTGGACTAGCGGGAGGGCCTTTTCCAACAATGAGCAGTTCTTC.

This rearrangement joins TRBV2 to TRBJ1-6; tentatively, D is TRBD1 (5 bases). V lost 10 bases to trimming and J lost 9 bases, with 16 bases between them. This CDR3 contains 13 residues. Germline-derived CDR1 and CDR2 are SNHLY and FYNNEI. The CDR3 sequence: CAIPGQGASPLHF. For the CDR3, the DNA is TGTGCCATCCCCGGGCAGGGCGCTTCACCCCTCCACTTT.

This clonotype was observed at least ten times. This chain joins TRBV13 and TRBJ1-2; D remains unclear. Trimming took 2 bases from V and 1 from J, leaving 2 bases between them. The germline gives CDR1 PRHDT, CDR2 FYEKMQ (reference sequence). The CDR3 covers 12 residues. The CDR3 sequence is CASSLINYGYTF. Here the CDR3 DNA reads TGTGCCAGCAGCTTAATTAACTATGGCTACACCTTC.

On this clonotype: Possible read error: a much larger clone is one base away. The CDR3 does not end in the conserved phenylalanine or tryptophan, so this is likely a read error. The V call is TRBV11-1, the J call TRBJ2-4; D is ambiguous. The CDR3 loop spans 15 amino acids. CDR1 and CDR2 from the germline V gene are SGHAT and FQDESV (reference sequence). Trimming removed 2 bases at V and 3 bases at J, with 11 bases between. The CDR3 region has the DNA TGTGCCAGCAGCTTACGAGACGTGGGCAAAAACATTCAGTACTCC. Translated, it gives CASSLRDVGKNIQYS.

This chain joins TRBV7-2 and TRBJ2-7; TRBD1 aligns across 9 bases. Looked up from germline, CDR1 is SGHTA and CDR2 is FQGNSA. The CDR3 extends over 13 amino acids. The trim removed 8 bases at V and 4 bases at J, leaving 6 bases unmatched. CDR3 DNA: TGTGCCAGCTCACTGACAGGGGGTTACGAGCAGTACTTC. Protein: CASSLTGGYEQYF.

This clonotype was recorded at least ten times. V and J are TRBV19 and TRBJ2-1, with TRBD2 matching over 12 bases. CDR3 length: 17 amino acids. Germline V gene lookup returns CDR1 LNHDA and CDR2 SQIVND (reference sequence). J lost 4 bases, V lost 5 bases, and 9 bases had no gene match. The CDR3, as DNA: TGTGCCAGTAGTGCCGACAGGACTAGCGGGACGTACAATGAGCAGTTCTTC. Its protein is CASSADRTSGTYNEQFF.

This clonotype was seen repeatedly, ten times or more. The V gene is TRBV7-2, the J gene TRBJ1-3; 8 nucleotides agree with TRBD1. The CDR3 sequence is 15 residues long. V shed 4 bases, J shed 2 bases, and the junction held 4 bases outside the gene matches. Germline CDR1 SGHTA, CDR2 FQGNSA. The CDR3, as DNA: TGTGCCAGCAGCTCCGACAGGGGAACTGGAAACACCATATATTTT. It encodes CASSSDRGTGNTIYF.

This sequence joins TRBV5-1 and TRBJ1-2, with unresolved D. Germline-derived CDR1 and CDR2 are SGHRS and YFSETQ. The CDR3 contains 13 residues. V lost 0 bases and J 2 bases, leaving 5 bases between the germline ends. The DNA of the CDR3 is TGCGCCAGCAGCTTGGGAGAAAACTATGGCTACACCTTC. Translating gives CASSLGENYGYTF.

The V and J genes are TRBV12-3 or TRBV12-4 and TRBJ1-1; possibly TRBD1 for D (6 bases). The CDR3 is 12 amino acids. V was trimmed by 6 bases and J by 6 bases, leaving 11 bases between them. In DNA form, the CDR3 reads TGTGCCAGCAGGCGGGGGCTCTCTGAAGCTTTCTTT. It specifies CASRRGLSEAFF.

The chain employs TRBV7-7 and TRBJ2-5; 7 nucleotides align to TRBD2. The junction had 10 bases not matched to a gene; V was cut back by 4 bases and J by 5 bases. The CDR3 is made up of 15 amino acids. Germline V lookup: CDR1 SSHAT, CDR2 FNYEAQ (reference sequence). The CDR3, as DNA: TGTGCCAGCAGCTCAGAACGGGAGGAATGGGAGACCCAGTACTTC. It translates to CASSSEREEWETQYF. Combining the CDR3 with reference TRBV7-7 and TRBJ2-5 gives the whole variable domain GAGVSQSPRYKVTKRGQDVTLRCDPISSHATLYWYQQALGQGPEFLTYFNYEAQPDKSGLPSDRFSAERPEGSISTLTIQRTEQRDSAMYRCASSSEREEWETQYFGPGTRLLVL.

The rearrangement joins TRBV9 to TRBJ2-7; 8 positions agree with TRBD1. Trimming removed 4 bases from V and 2 bases from J; junction bases left unmatched: 5. This CDR3 has 14 amino acids. Germline CDR1 reads SGDLS; CDR2 reads YYNGEE. The CDR3 protein is CASSPWGQAYEQYF. CDR3 nucleotides: TGTGCCAGCAGCCCATGGGGACAGGCCTACGAGCAGTACTTC.

The chain links TRBV20-1 to TRBJ2-7, with TRBD1 matching over 7 bases. This CDR3 has 15 residues. V was pared by 6 bases and J by 1 base, with 12 bases of the junction left unmatched. Germline V gene sequence: CDR1 DFQATT, CDR2 SNEGSKA (reference sequence). CDR3 in amino acids: CSAPVPGGPSYEQYF. The CDR3 DNA reads as TGCAGTGCACCCGTACCAGGGGGACCATCCTACGAGCAGTACTTC.

This CDR3 is CASSLVSDGMGETQYF. The CDR3 DNA sequence: TGTGCCAGCAGCCTCGTTTCGGACGGGATGGGGGAGACCCAGTACTTC. The chain employs TRBV13 and TRBJ2-5, with a possible D match to TRBD2 (5 bases). The CDR3 covers 16 residues. In germline, CDR1 is PRHDT, CDR2 FYEKMQ (reference sequence). Trimming took 5 bases from V and 5 from J, leaving 21 bases between them.

This clonotype came up many times. The chain employs TRBV19 and TRBJ1-2, with D tentatively TRBD1 (6 bases). This CDR3 is 14 amino acids long. Trimming removed 4 bases at V and 8 bases at J, with 17 bases between. From germline, CDR1 is LNHDA and CDR2 SQIVND (reference sequence). The CDR3 protein is CASSKGQYISGYTF. CDR3 nucleotides: TGTGCCAGTAGTAAGGGACAATATATCTCGGGCTACACCTTC.

DNA for the CDR3: TGTGCCAGCAGTCGCATAGGGGATTCACCCCTCCACTTT. It encodes CASSRIGDSPLHF. V is TRBV6-1 and J is TRBJ1-6; TRBD1 is a possible D gene (5 bases). This CDR3 comprises 13 residues. V was trimmed by 5 bases and J by 8 bases, leaving 10 bases between them. Germline V gives CDR1 MNHNS, CDR2 SASEGT.

The chain joins TRBV28 to TRBJ2-1, with 10 positions matching TRBD2. This CDR3 region has 16 residues. The trim removed 7 bases at V and 6 bases at J, leaving 12 bases unmatched. From germline, CDR1 is MDHEN and CDR2 SYDVKM. CDR3 DNA: TGTGCCAGCACCAACACCGGGACTAGCGCGCGCAATGAGCAGTTCTTC. Translating it yields CASTNTGTSARNEQFF.

This clonotype was detected only once. The chain joins TRBV24-1 to TRBJ2-5, with 7 bases matching TRBD2. The V gene end was trimmed by 4 bases and the J gene end by 9 bases; junction bases not matched to a gene: 25. The CDR3 runs 19 residues. Germline V gives CDR1 KGHDR, CDR2 SFDVKD. DNA for the CDR3: TGTGCCACCAGTGACTCGACTAGCCAAGAAAGTGCAGGGCTTTCGGCCCAGTACTTC. Translated: CATSDSTSQESAGLSAQYF.

This clonotype was recorded a few times. The chain is built from TRBV7-6 and TRBJ1-1; tentatively, D is TRBD1 (5 bases). The CDR3 spans 13 residues. The V gene lost 1 base and the J gene lost 6 bases, with 9 bases spanning the gap. Germline CDR1 and CDR2: SGHVS and FNYEAQ. The CDR3 protein is CASSLDSGSEAFF. CDR3 sequence (DNA): TGTGCCAGCAGCTTAGATTCAGGGTCTGAAGCTTTCTTT.

This chain joins TRBV2 and TRBJ2-7, with 10 bases aligning to TRBD2. Germline trimming cut 6 bases from V and 6 bases from J; bases unmatched to any gene: 8. The CDR3 length is 14 residues. The V gene's germline CDR1 is SNHLY and CDR2 FYNNEI. The CDR3 protein is CASRETAGGAEQYF. The CDR3 DNA reads as TGTGCCAGCAGGGAAACAGCGGGAGGGGCCGAGCAGTACTTC. The variable domain in full, with the rest retrieved from reference TRBV2 and TRBJ2-7, is EPEVTQTPSHQVTQMGQEVILRCVPISNHLYFYWYRQILGQKVEFLVSFYNNEISEKSEIFDDQFSVERPDGSNFTLKIRSTKLEDSAMYFCASRETAGGAEQYFGPGTRLTVT.

The rearrangement uses TRBV11-1 and TRBJ2-1; 12 positions agree with TRBD2. CDR3 size: 14 residues. The junction had 8 bases not matched to a gene; V was cut back by 6 bases and J by 11 bases. In germline, CDR1 is SGHAT, CDR2 FQDESV (reference sequence). The CDR3 DNA reads TGTGCCAGCAGTCTAGCGGGAGGGACGATACAGCAGTTCTTC. Protein: CASSLAGGTIQQFF.

This clonotype showed up just a few times. The rearrangement joins TRBV7-9 to TRBJ1-2; D gene ambiguous. Germline CDR1 and CDR2: SEHNR and FQNEAQ (reference sequence). The CDR3 runs to 13 residues. V was cut by 1 base and J by 8 bases, with 11 bases left in between. CDR3: CASSLGHTRGYTF. Here the CDR3 DNA reads TGTGCCAGCAGCTTAGGACACACCCGGGGCTACACCTTC.

Many counts were recorded for this clonotype. This rearrangement joins TRBV7-3 to TRBJ2-1, with D unresolved. CDR3 length: 14 amino acids. Germline V lookup: CDR1 SGHTA, CDR2 FQGTGA. V was pared by 1 base and J by 8 bases, with 12 bases between. CDR3 nucleotides: TGTGCCAGCAGCTTAATTGGTAGTATCCATGAGCAGTTCTTC. It translates to CASSLIGSIHEQFF.

This sequence joins TRBV4-2 and TRBJ2-5, with 8 nucleotides matching TRBD2. V trimming: 2 bases; J trimming: 3 bases; junction bases outside the gene matches: 20. This CDR3 contains 20 residues. Germline values: CDR1 LGHNA, CDR2 YNFKEQ. Here the CDR3 reads CASSQKIRGGDFDGKETQYF. The CDR3 nucleotides are TGTGCCAGCAGCCAAAAGATCCGGGGGGGGGACTTTGACGGGAAAGAGACCCAGTACTTC.